This T cell receptor beta chain comes out of a study of T cells in lung cancer brain metastases. Germline CDR1 is GTSNPN and CDR2 is SVGIG (reference sequence). The CDR3 extends over 15 amino acids. Trimming removed 2 bases at V and 0 bases at J, with 11 bases between. This table comes from immunoSEQ multiplex PCR, and its TCRdb copy is limited to in-frame clones, with some not included. The sample yields about 6,700 clones, 86% seen once. This clone was detected only once. V usage is TRBV30 and J usage is TRBJ1-5; D is unclear. The source material was tumor tissue from the primary lung tumor. This TCR derives from a man aged 45-65 years with non-small cell lung cancer. CDR3 nucleotide sequence: TGTGCCTGGAGTTTGCCAGATTATAGCAATCAGCCCCAGCATTTT. Translation: CAWSLPDYSNQPQHF.